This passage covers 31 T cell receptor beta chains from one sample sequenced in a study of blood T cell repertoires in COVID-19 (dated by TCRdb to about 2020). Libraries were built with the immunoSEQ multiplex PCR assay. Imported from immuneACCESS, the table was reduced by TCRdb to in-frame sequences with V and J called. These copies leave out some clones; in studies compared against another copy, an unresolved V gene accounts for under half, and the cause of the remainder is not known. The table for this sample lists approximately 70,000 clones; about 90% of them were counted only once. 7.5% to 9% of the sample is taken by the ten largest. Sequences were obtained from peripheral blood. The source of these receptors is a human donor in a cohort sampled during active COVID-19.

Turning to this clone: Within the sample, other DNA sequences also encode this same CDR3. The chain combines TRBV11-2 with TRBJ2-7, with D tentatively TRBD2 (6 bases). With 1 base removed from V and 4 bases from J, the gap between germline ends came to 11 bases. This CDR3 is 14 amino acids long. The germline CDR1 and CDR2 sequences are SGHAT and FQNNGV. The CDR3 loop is CASSLGRGGYEQYF. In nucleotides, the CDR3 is TGTGCCAGCAGCTTAGGGAGGGGAGGTTACGAGCAGTACTTC.

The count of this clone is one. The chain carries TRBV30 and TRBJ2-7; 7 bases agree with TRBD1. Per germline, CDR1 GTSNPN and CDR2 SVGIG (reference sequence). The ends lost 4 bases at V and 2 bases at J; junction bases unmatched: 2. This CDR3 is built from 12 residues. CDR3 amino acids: CAWMDRPYEQYF. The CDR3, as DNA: TGTGCCTGGATGGACAGGCCCTACGAGCAGTACTTC.

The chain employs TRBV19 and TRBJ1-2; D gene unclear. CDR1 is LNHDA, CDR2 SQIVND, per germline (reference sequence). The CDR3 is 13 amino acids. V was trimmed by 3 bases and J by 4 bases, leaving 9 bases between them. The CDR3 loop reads CASSIFGGYGYTF. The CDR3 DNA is TGTGCCAGTAGTATTTTCGGCGGCTATGGCTACACCTTC.

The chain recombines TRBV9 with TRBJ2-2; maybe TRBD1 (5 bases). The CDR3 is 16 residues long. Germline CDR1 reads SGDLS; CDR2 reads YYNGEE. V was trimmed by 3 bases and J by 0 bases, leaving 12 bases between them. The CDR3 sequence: CASSADSGANTGELFF. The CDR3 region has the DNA TGTGCCAGCAGCGCCGACAGTGGCGCGAACACCGGGGAGCTGTTTTTT.

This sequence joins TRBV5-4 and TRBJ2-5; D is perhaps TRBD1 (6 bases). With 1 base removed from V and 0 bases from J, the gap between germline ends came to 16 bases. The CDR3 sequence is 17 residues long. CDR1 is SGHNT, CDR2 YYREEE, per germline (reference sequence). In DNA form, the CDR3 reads TGTGCCAGCAGCTTGAAGGGGCAGGGGTGGTACCAAGAGACCCAGTACTTC. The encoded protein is CASSLKGQGWYQETQYF.

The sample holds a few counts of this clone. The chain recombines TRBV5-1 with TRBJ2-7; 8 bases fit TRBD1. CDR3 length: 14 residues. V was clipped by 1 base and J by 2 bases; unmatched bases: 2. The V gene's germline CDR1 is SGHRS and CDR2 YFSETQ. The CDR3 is CASSLQDRAYEQYF. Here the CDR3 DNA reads TGCGCCAGCAGCTTGCAGGACAGGGCCTACGAGCAGTACTTC.

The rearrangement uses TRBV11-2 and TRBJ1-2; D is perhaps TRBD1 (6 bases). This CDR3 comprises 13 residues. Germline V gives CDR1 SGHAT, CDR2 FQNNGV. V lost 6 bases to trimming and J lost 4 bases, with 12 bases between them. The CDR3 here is CASSLRDTYGYTF. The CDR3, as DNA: TGTGCCAGCAGTTTACGGGACACCTATGGCTACACCTTC.

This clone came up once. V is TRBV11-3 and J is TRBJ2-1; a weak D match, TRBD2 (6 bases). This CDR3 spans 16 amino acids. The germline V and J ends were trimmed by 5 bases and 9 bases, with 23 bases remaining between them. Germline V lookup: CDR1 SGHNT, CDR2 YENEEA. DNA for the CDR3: TGTGCCAGCAGCGCTAGGCGGGGCAACGAGATTGGTGAGCAGTTCTTC. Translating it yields CASSARRGNEIGEQFF.

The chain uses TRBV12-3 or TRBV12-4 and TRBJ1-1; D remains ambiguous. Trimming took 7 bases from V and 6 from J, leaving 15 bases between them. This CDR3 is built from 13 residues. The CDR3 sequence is CASTTDTLPEAFF. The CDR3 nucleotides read TGTGCCAGCACCACCGACACCCTTCCTGAAGCTTTCTTT.

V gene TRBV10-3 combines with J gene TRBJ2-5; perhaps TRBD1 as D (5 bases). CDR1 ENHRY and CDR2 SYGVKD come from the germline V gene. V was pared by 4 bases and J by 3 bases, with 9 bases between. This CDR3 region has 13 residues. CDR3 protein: CAISGQTEETQYF. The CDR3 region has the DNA TGTGCCATCAGTGGACAGACGGAAGAGACCCAGTACTTC.

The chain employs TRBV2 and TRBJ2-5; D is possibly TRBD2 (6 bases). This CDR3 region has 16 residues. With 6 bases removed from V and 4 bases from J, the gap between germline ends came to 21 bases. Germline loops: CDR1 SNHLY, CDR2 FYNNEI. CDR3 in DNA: TGTGCCAGCAGCGCCACCCTTATACTAGCATCAGAGACCCAGTACTTC. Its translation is CASSATLILASETQYF.

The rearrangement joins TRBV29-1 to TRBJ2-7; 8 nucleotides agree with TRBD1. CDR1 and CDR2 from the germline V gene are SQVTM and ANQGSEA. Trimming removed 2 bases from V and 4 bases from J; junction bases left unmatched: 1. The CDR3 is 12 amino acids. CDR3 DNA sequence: TGCAGCGTTGAAACAGGGGGGTACGAGCAGTACTTC. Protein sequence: CSVETGGYEQYF.

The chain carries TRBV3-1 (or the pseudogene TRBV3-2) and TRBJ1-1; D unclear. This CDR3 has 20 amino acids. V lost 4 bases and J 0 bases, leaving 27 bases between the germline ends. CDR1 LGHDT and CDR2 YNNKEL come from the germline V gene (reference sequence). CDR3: CASSPPGSHSLKNMNTEAFF. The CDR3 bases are TGTGCCAGCAGCCCCCCGGGATCCCACTCGCTAAAAAACATGAACACTGAAGCTTTCTTT.

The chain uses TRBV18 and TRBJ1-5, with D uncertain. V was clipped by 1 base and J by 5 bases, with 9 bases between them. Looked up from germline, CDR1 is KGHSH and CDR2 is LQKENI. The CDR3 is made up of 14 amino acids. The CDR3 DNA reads TGTGCCAGCTCACCACGGGTGGGCCATCAGCCCCAGCATTTT. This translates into CASSPRVGHQPQHF.

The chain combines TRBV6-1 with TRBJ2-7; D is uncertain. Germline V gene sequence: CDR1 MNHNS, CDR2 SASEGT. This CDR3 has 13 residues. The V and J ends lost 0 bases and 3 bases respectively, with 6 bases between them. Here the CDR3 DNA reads TGTGCCAGCAGTGAAGCCAACAGCTACGAGCAGTACTTC. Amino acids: CASSEANSYEQYF.

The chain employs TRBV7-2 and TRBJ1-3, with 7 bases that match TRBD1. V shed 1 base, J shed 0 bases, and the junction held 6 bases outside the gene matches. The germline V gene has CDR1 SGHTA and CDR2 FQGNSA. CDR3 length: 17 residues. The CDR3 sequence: CASSLEGGAISGNTIYF. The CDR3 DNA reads TGTGCCAGCAGCTTAGAAGGGGGCGCCATCTCTGGAAACACCATATATTTT.

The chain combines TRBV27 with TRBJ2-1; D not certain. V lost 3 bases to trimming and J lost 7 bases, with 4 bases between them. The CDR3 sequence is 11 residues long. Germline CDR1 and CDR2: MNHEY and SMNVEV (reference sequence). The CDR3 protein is CASSFLNEQFF. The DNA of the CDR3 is TGTGCCAGCAGTTTCCTGAATGAGCAGTTCTTC.

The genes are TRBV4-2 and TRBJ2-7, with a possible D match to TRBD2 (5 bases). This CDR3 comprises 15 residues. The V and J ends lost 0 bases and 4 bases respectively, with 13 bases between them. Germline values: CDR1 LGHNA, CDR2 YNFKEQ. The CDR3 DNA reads TGTGCCAGCAGCCAAGATCCAGCGGCGACGTACGAGCAGTACTTC. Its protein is CASSQDPAATYEQYF.

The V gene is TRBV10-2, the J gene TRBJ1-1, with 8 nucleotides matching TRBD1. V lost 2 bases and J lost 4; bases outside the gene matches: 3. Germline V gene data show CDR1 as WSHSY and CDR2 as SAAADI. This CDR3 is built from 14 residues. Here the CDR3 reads CASSERQGTTEAFF. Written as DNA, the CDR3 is TGCGCCAGCAGTGAGAGACAGGGGACCACTGAAGCTTTCTTT.

CDR3 nucleotide sequence: TGCAGCGTTGAGGGCAGCCTCTCTGGAAACACCATATATTTT. Residues: CSVEGSLSGNTIYF. The rearrangement joins TRBV29-1 to TRBJ1-3; D is uncertain. The CDR3 extends over 14 amino acids. The V end was cut by 3 bases, the J end by 0 bases, with 9 bases between. Germline V gene lookup returns CDR1 SQVTM and CDR2 ANQGSEA.

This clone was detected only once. The CDR3 loop reads CASSYLPTGQGLEQYF. CDR3 in DNA: TGTGCCAGCAGTTACCTGCCCACCGGACAGGGCCTCGAGCAGTACTTC. V is TRBV6-6 and J is TRBJ2-7; 8 bases line up with TRBD1. Losses at the gene ends were 2 bases for V and 6 bases for J; bases not matched to a gene: 12. Germline CDR1 reads MNHNY; CDR2 reads SVGAGI (reference sequence). The CDR3 consists of 16 residues.

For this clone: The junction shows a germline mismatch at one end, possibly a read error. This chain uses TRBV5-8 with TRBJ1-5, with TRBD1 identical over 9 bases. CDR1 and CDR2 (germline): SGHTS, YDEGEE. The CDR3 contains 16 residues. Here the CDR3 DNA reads TGTGCCAGCAGCTTGGATTGGGACAGGGAGAATCGGCCCCAGCATTTT. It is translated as CASSLDWDRENRPQHF.

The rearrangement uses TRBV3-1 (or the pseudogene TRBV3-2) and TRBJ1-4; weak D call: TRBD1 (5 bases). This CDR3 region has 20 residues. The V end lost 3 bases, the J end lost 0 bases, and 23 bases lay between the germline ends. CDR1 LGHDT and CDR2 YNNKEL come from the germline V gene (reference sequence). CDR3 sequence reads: CASSQFTVGGLVATNEKLFF. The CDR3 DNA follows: TGTGCCAGCAGCCAGTTCACGGTGGGGGGATTAGTTGCAACTAATGAAAAACTGTTTTTT.

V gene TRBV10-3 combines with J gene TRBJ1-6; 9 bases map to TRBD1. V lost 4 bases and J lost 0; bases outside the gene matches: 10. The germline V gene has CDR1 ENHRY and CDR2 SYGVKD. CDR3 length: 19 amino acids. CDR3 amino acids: CAISGPGQGPSSYNSPLHF. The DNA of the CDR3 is TGTGCCATCAGTGGACCGGGACAGGGACCGAGCTCCTATAATTCACCCCTCCACTTT.

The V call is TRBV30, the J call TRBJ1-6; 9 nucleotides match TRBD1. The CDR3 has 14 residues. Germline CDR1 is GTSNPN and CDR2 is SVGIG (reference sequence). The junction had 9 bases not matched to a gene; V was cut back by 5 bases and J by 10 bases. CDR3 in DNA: TGTGCCTGGCAAACCGGGACAGGGCCCTCACCCCTCCACTTT. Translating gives CAWQTGTGPSPLHF.

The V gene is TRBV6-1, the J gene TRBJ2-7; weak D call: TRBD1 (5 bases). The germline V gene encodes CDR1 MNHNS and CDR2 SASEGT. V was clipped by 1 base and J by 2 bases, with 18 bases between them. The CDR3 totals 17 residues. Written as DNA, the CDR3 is TGTGCCAGCAGTGAAGTGAGGTGGGGCAGGTTAACCTACGAGCAGTACTTC. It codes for CASSEVRWGRLTYEQYF.

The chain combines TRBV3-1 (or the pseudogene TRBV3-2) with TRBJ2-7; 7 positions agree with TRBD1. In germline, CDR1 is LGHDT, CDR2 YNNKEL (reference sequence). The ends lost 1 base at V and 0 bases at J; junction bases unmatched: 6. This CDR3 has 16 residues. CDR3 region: CASSQARDSRSYEQYF. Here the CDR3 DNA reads TGTGCCAGCAGCCAAGCAAGGGACAGCCGCTCCTACGAGCAGTACTTC.

The CDR3 region is CASSLAGTGGGSPLHF. The DNA for the CDR3 is TGTGCCAGCAGCTTAGCGGGGACAGGGGGCGGATCACCCCTCCACTTT. The gene calls are TRBV7-6 and TRBJ1-6; TRBD1 agrees at 12 bases. There are 16 residues in the CDR3. Germline V gives CDR1 SGHVS, CDR2 FNYEAQ. Trimming removed 0 bases from V and 10 bases from J; junction bases left unmatched: 4.

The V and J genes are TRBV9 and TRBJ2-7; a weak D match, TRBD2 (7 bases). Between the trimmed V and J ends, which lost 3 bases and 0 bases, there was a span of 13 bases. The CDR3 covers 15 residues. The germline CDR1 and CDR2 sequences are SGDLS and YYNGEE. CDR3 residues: CASSGGGGHSYEQYF. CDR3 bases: TGTGCCAGCAGCGGAGGGGGGGGACACTCCTACGAGCAGTACTTC.

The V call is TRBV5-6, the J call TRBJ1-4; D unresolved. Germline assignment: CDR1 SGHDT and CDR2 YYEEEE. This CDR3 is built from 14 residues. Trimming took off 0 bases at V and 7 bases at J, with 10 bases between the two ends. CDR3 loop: CASSLGRGAEKLFF. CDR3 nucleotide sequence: TGTGCCAGCAGCTTGGGGCGGGGAGCTGAAAAACTGTTTTTT.

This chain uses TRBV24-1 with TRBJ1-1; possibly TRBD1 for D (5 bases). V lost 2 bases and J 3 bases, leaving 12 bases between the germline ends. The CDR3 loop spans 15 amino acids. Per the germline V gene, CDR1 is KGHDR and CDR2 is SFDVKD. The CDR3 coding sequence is TGTGCCACCAGTGATTCCCCGGGGGAATACACTGAAGCTTTCTTT. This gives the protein CATSDSPGEYTEAFF.